The clone carrying this TCR beta chain was seen a handful of times. What it binds is not known. The germline CDR1 and CDR2 sequences are LGHNA and YSLEER. The CDR3 length is 16 residues. With V trimmed by 0 bases and J by 7 bases, 7 bases remained unmatched. These data are taken from a study of T cell repertoires in cytomegalovirus infection. Overall study context: HLA-B-restricted CMV epitopes that are well studied, plus recently identified HLA-C-restricted ones, were used by the study. Public TCR beta signature analysis indicated the presence of both CMV infection and matching HLA type.

Each CDR3 protein is one row after TCRdb ran MiXCR on the reads. The repertoire includes approximately 730,000 distinct CDR3 sequences, approximately 32% of them detected once, and around 14% sits in the top ten. This specimen was cultured CD8+ T cells from PBMCs, taken from culture after CMV antigen stimulation. This clonotype was sampled from a human donor in good health (CMV status not recorded). Some clones in this sample may be carry-over from other donors' samples. The genes are TRBV4-3 and TRBJ2-1, with 9 bases matching TRBD1. CDR3 coding DNA: TGCGCCAGCAGCCAAGATCGCACAGGGGGCACGAATGAGCAGTTCTTC. It yields the protein CASSQDRTGGTNEQFF.